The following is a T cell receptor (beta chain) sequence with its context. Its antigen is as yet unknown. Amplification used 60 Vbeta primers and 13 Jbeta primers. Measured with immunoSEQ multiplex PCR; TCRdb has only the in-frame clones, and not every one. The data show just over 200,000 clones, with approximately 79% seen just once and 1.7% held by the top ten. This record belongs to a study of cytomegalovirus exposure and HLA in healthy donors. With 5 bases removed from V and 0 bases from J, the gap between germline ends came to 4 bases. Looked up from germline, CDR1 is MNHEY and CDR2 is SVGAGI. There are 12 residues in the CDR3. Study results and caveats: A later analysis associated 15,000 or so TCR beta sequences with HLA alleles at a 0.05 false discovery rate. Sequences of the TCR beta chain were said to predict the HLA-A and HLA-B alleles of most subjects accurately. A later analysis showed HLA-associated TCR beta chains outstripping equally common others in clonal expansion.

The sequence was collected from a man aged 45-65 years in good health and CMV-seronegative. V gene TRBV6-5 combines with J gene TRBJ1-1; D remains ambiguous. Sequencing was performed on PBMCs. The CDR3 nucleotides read TGTGCCAGCAGTACAATGAACACTGAAGCTTTCTTT. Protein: CASSTMNTEAFF.